The next 32 T cell receptor beta chains were all read from a single sample in a study of molecular identifiers for immune sequencing clone quantification. Each CDR3 protein is one row after TCRdb ran MiXCR on the PCR reads. The profile covers about 510,000 distinct CDR3 sequences, with around 23% appearing a single time and approximately 0.8% taken by the ten largest. The sample taken for sequencing was naive CD8+ T cells from blood, with Jurkat cell RNA spiked in. Sample subset: FACS-sorted CD8+CD4-CCR7+CD45RA+ naive T cells. The receptor set was obtained from a human donor in good health. Some libraries in this study had Jurkat cell RNA spiked in.

The J gene is TRBJ2-1, the V gene TRBV20-1; no clear D gene. The CDR3 contains 16 residues. The germline V gene encodes CDR1 DFQATT and CDR2 SNEGSKA (reference sequence). The V end was cut by 2 bases, the J end by 0 bases, with 14 bases between. CDR3 coding DNA: TGCAGTGCTAGAAGGTTGGCACGGAACTCCTACAATGAGCAGTTCTTC. Residues: CSARRLARNSYNEQFF.

The chain combines TRBV4-3 with TRBJ2-3; 13 bases match TRBD2. The germline V gene encodes CDR1 LGHNA and CDR2 YSLEER. CDR3 size: 18 residues. J gave up 4 bases and V 3 bases, and 10 bases lay outside the gene matches. The DNA for the CDR3 is TGCGCCAGCAGCCAGGCCGAACTAGCGGGGGGGCTCGCAGATACGCAGTATTTT. Amino acid sequence: CASSQAELAGGLADTQYF.

This sequence joins TRBV2 and TRBJ1-5, with TRBD1 matching over 8 bases. The trim removed 3 bases at V and 1 base at J, leaving 11 bases unmatched. The CDR3 spans 18 residues. Per germline, CDR1 SNHLY and CDR2 FYNNEI. For the CDR3, the DNA is TGTGCCAGCAGTGACGGCAGGGGGCGAGATTGGAGCAATCAGCCCCAGCATTTT. This sequence encodes CASSDGRGRDWSNQPQHF.

To note about this clonotype: A much larger clonotype is one base distant, so this may be a read error. No conserved phenylalanine or tryptophan is present at the end of the CDR3, so a read error is the likely explanation. The chain combines TRBV7-9 with TRBJ2-7; 11 bases align to TRBD1. The germline V gene has CDR1 SEHNR and CDR2 FQNEAQ (reference sequence). The CDR3 extends over 16 amino acids. The V segment lost 3 bases and the J segment 7 bases; nucleotides outside the gene matches: 11. The CDR3 spells CASSFPGQGGRREQYL. In nucleotides, the CDR3 is TGTGCCAGCAGCTTTCCGGGACAGGGGGGACGCCGGGAGCAGTACCTC.

As to this clonotype: This may stem from a read error, because a much larger clone lies one nucleotide away. The rearrangement uses TRBV20-1 and TRBJ2-3, with D possibly TRBD1 on 6 matching bases. CDR1 and CDR2 from the germline V gene are DFQATT and SNEGSKA (reference sequence). V lost 4 bases and J 4 bases, leaving 15 bases between the germline ends. The CDR3 consists of 14 residues. CDR3 in DNA: TGCAGTGCTACATGGCCAGGGGATCCAGATACGCAGTATTTT. This encodes CSATWPGDPDTQYF.

V usage is TRBV4-1 and J usage is TRBJ2-2; D not certain. Germline lookup yields CDR1 MGHRA and CDR2 YSYEKL. V was pared by 3 bases and J by 3 bases, with 17 bases between. The CDR3 runs to 17 residues. The chain's CDR3 is CASSHYADKWDTGELFF. The CDR3 DNA is TGCGCCAGCAGCCATTACGCCGACAAGTGGGACACCGGGGAGCTGTTTTTT.

The chain has TRBV30 and TRBJ2-1; TRBD1 agrees at 8 bases. The CDR3 has 13 residues. J gave up 3 bases and V 8 bases, and 6 bases lay outside the gene matches. Germline V gene data show CDR1 as GTSNPN and CDR2 as SVGIG (reference sequence). The CDR3 region has the DNA TGTGCCACAGGACAGGGAATCTACAATGAGCAGTTCTTC. Translating it yields CATGQGIYNEQFF.

This clonotype was picked up many times. The chain links TRBV2 to TRBJ2-6; 13 nucleotides agree with TRBD2. Germline CDR1 SNHLY, CDR2 FYNNEI. The junction had 3 bases not matched to a gene; V was cut back by 5 bases and J by 2 bases. The CDR3 spans 17 residues. CDR3 coding DNA: TGTGCCAGCAGTAGACTAGCGGGGGGTGCTGGGGCCAACGTCCTGACTTTC. Its protein is CASSRLAGGAGANVLTF.

This clonotype was detected ten times or more. The V call is TRBV5-4, the J call TRBJ2-5, with D perhaps matching TRBD1 or TRBD2 (6 bases each). Germline CDR1 is SGHNT and CDR2 is YYREEE (reference sequence). This CDR3 comprises 15 residues. V was shortened by 1 base and J by 2 bases, with 12 bases between the two germline ends. CDR3 loop: CASSLNWGAQETQYF. DNA for the CDR3: TGTGCCAGCAGCTTGAATTGGGGGGCACAAGAGACCCAGTACTTC.

CDR3 in DNA: TGTGCCAGCACTAGGGACTTCACGAAGCTGTCCCGTGGTGAGCAGTTCTTC. The encoded protein is CASTRDFTKLSRGEQFF. The genes are TRBV6-2 or TRBV6-3 and TRBJ2-1, with a weak D call TRBD2 (6 bases). Germline V gene sequence: CDR1 MNHEY, CDR2 SVGEGT. The CDR3 spans 17 residues. V was trimmed by 7 bases and J by 9 bases, leaving 28 bases between them.

Regarding this clonotype: Germline and junction disagree at one end, which may indicate a read error. The chain is built from TRBV4-1 and TRBJ2-3; possibly TRBD1 for D (5 bases). The CDR3 is 15 residues long. Looked up from germline, CDR1 is MGHRA and CDR2 is YSYEKL. The CDR3 sequence: CASSQGGSSTGTQYF. DNA of the CDR3: TGCGCCAGCAGCCAAGGTGGTAGCAGCACAGGTACGCAGTATTTT.

This clonotype was found many times. The chain has TRBV27 and TRBJ2-7, with 8 bases that match TRBD2. The junction had 3 bases not matched to a gene; V was cut back by 2 bases and J by 0 bases. Germline CDR1 reads MNHEY; CDR2 reads SMNVEV (reference sequence). The CDR3 length is 15 residues. CDR3 DNA sequence: TGTGCCAGCAGTTTAACGGGAGGGCTCTCCTACGAGCAGTACTTC. The encoded protein is CASSLTGGLSYEQYF.

The rearrangement links TRBV2 to TRBJ1-3; 12 bases match TRBD1. Germline CDR1 is SNHLY and CDR2 is FYNNEI. V lost 10 bases and J lost 0; bases outside the gene matches: 7. CDR3 length: 16 amino acids. CDR3: CAKGQGAPSSGNTIYF. CDR3 DNA sequence: TGTGCCAAGGGACAGGGGGCTCCGAGCTCTGGAAACACCATATATTTT.

Turning to this clonotype: A read error may be the cause here, since a much bigger clone is one base away. The chain recombines TRBV7-9 with TRBJ2-2; maybe TRBD2 (5 bases). From germline, CDR1 is SEHNR and CDR2 FQNEAQ (reference sequence). This CDR3 spans 16 amino acids. DNA of the CDR3: TGTGCCAGCAGCTTAGTTGCTAGCTGGGTGCCCGGGGAGCCGTTTTTT. This codes for CASSLVASWVPGEPFF.

A remark on this clonotype: One end of the junction is discordant with germline, which a read error may explain. The chain joins TRBV4-3 to TRBJ2-3; TRBD1 agrees at 9 bases. This CDR3 spans 16 amino acids. The germline CDR1 and CDR2 sequences are LGHNA and YSLEER. The DNA for the CDR3 is TGCGCCAGCAGCCGGGAGGGACAGGGTATGGCAAATACGCGGTATTTT. Protein product: CASSREGQGMANTRYF.

The chain employs TRBV12-3 or TRBV12-4 and TRBJ1-1; unclear D gene. V shed 2 bases and J shed 2 bases, with 6 bases lying between them. The CDR3 has 13 amino acids. The CDR3: CASSLSFNTEAFF. DNA of the CDR3: TGTGCCAGCAGTTTAAGTTTTAACACTGAAGCTTTCTTT.

This clonotype turned up a few times. The chain uses TRBV10-2 and TRBJ2-3; 11 bases agree with TRBD2. Germline assignment: CDR1 WSHSY and CDR2 SAAADI. With V trimmed by 10 bases and J by 4 bases, 10 bases remained unmatched. The CDR3 extends over 15 amino acids. Written as DNA, the CDR3 is TGCGCCACAAAACTAGCGGGGGCATCCGCAGATACGCAGTATTTT. This codes for CATKLAGASADTQYF.

As for this clonotype: At one of its ends the junction is not consistent with the germline gene, which may arise from a read error. V is TRBV28 and J is TRBJ2-7, with D perhaps matching TRBD2 (6 bases). The CDR3 has 15 residues. Germline CDR1 is MDHEN and CDR2 is SYDVKM. In nucleotides, the CDR3 is TGTGCCAGCGGTTTCCGCGGGGTGAGGACCTACGAGCAGTACTTC. This translates into CASGFRGVRTYEQYF.

The V call is TRBV2, the J call TRBJ2-3; 7 nucleotides align to TRBD2. From germline, CDR1 is SNHLY and CDR2 FYNNEI. There are 19 residues in the CDR3. V shed 4 bases and J 2 bases; nucleotides not matched to a gene: 18. The CDR3, as DNA: TGTGCCAGCAGTGTAGATATCCCCCCGGGGGGAGGAGACACAGATACGCAGTATTTT. This translates into CASSVDIPPGGGDTDTQYF.

This clonotype was seen many times. The chain is built from TRBV29-1 and TRBJ2-3; 7 nucleotides agree with TRBD1. Germline CDR1 reads SQVTM; CDR2 reads ANQGSEA. After removal of 7 bases from V and 2 bases from J, the junction contained 3 bases not matched to a gene. This CDR3 region has 12 residues. CDR3 DNA: TGCAGCGGGACAGGAAACACAGATACGCAGTATTTT. Protein: CSGTGNTDTQYF.

This clonotype has just a few counts. This chain joins TRBV12-3 or TRBV12-4 and TRBJ2-3; the match to TRBD2 covers 10 bases. J was trimmed by 3 bases and V by 8 bases; bases with no gene match: 11. The CDR3 has 16 amino acids. This chain's CDR3 is CASETSGRVGTDTQYF. The CDR3 coding sequence is TGTGCCAGCGAGACGAGCGGGAGGGTGGGGACAGATACGCAGTATTTT.

This clonotype came up many times. The chain joins TRBV2 to TRBJ1-2; 8 bases agree with TRBD1. The CDR3 is 13 residues long. Germline V gene data show CDR1 as SNHLY and CDR2 as FYNNEI. With V trimmed by 5 bases and J by 4 bases, 3 bases remained unmatched. This CDR3 is CASSRTGSYGYTF. The DNA for the CDR3 is TGTGCCAGCAGTCGGACAGGGTCCTATGGCTACACCTTC.

The rearrangement links TRBV20-1 to TRBJ1-2; D uncertain. The V gene lost 2 bases and the J gene lost 6 bases, with 16 bases spanning the gap. CDR3 size: 14 residues. Germline V gene lookup returns CDR1 DFQATT and CDR2 SNEGSKA (reference sequence). The CDR3, as DNA: TGCAGTGCTAGAATGGACCCAATTTTCGATGGCTACACCTTC. This translates into CSARMDPIFDGYTF.

Of note for this clonotype: This could be a read error, since a much larger clone is one nucleotide away. The rearrangement joins TRBV7-6 to TRBJ2-5; weak D call: TRBD2 (5 bases). The CDR3 length is 13 residues. From germline, CDR1 is SGHVS and CDR2 FNYEAQ. The CDR3 loop reads CASSSVRGETQSF. The DNA of the CDR3 is TGTGCCAGCAGCTCCGTCCGGGGTGAGACCCAGTCCTTC.

In its sample, this clonotype was seen many times. V and J are TRBV4-3 and TRBJ1-1, with D hard to call. V gave up 4 bases and J gave up 0 bases, with 21 bases separating them. CDR1 is LGHNA, CDR2 YSLEER, per germline. The CDR3 contains 18 residues. CDR3 bases: TGCGCCAGCAGCCCCGCCGGCGGTCCCACGATGGTGAACACTGAAGCTTTCTTT. Its protein product is CASSPAGGPTMVNTEAFF.

This chain connects TRBV29-1 to TRBJ2-1; D not certain. This CDR3 has 11 amino acids. In germline, CDR1 is SQVTM, CDR2 ANQGSEA. V lost 4 bases to trimming and J lost 2 bases, with 3 bases between them. In DNA form, the CDR3 reads TGCAGCGTTGTAGCCTACAATGAGCAGTTCTTC. Translated: CSVVAYNEQFF.

This clonotype appeared many times. The V and J genes are TRBV14 and TRBJ2-7, with a tentative D call TRBD1 (6 bases). The CDR3 is 15 residues long. Germline CDR1 is SGHDN and CDR2 is FVKESK. Trimming took off 4 bases at V and 3 bases at J, with 16 bases between the two ends. The DNA for the CDR3 is TGTGCCAGCAGCCTGGGGCAGGGGAAGGACTACGAGCAGTACTTC. Its protein product is CASSLGQGKDYEQYF.

Many counts were recorded for this clonotype. This chain links TRBV5-1 with TRBJ2-6; D is possibly TRBD1 or TRBD2 (6 bases each). The germline V gene encodes CDR1 SGHRS and CDR2 YFSETQ. This CDR3 contains 19 residues. Trimming left V 2 bases short and J 0 bases short, with 18 bases between. The CDR3 DNA reads TGCGCCAGCAGCTTAATAGGGGGAGGACACCTCTCTGGGGCCAACGTCCTGACTTTC. This codes for CASSLIGGGHLSGANVLTF.

This clonotype was seen at least ten times. The rearrangement uses TRBV4-1 and TRBJ1-6, with 8 nucleotides matching TRBD1. Per germline, CDR1 MGHRA and CDR2 YSYEKL. V trimming: 1 base; J trimming: 8 bases; junction bases outside the gene matches: 7. This CDR3 comprises 16 residues. As DNA, the CDR3 is TGCGCCAGCAGCCAAGTGGACAGGGAGTTCCATTCACCCCTCCACTTT. Translating it yields CASSQVDREFHSPLHF.

The chain recombines TRBV29-1 with TRBJ2-2, with a possible D match to TRBD1 (6 bases). CDR1 is SQVTM and CDR2 is ANQGSEA in the germline V gene. The CDR3 consists of 13 residues. V was trimmed by 7 bases and J by 6 bases, leaving 15 bases between them. The CDR3 here is CSAETGIAGELFF. The CDR3 DNA reads as TGCAGCGCCGAAACAGGGATTGCCGGGGAGCTGTTTTTT.

This clonotype was recorded a few times. Here the CDR3 DNA reads TGCGCCAGCAGCCAAGATAGAGGGGGCATCTACAATGAGCAGTTCTTC. It yields the protein CASSQDRGGIYNEQFF. The chain couples TRBV4-1 to TRBJ2-1; 7 positions match TRBD1. V lost 0 bases and J lost 3; bases outside the gene matches: 5. The germline CDR1 and CDR2 sequences are MGHRA and YSYEKL. The CDR3 spans 16 residues.

This clonotype was observed a handful of times. The chain carries TRBV11-3 and TRBJ2-7; D remains ambiguous. V shed 3 bases and J shed 4 bases, with 10 bases lying between them. Germline V gene data show CDR1 as SGHNT and CDR2 as YENEEA. CDR3 length: 13 residues. Here the CDR3 DNA reads TGTGCCAGCAGCTTCCAACAAGATTACGAGCAGTACTTC. This gives the protein CASSFQQDYEQYF.